The 21 T cell receptor beta chains below were found in one sample sequenced in a study of blood T cell repertoires in COVID-19 (TCRdb year 2020). The library relied on the immunoSEQ multiplex PCR assay. The clones in this table, taken by TCRdb from immuneACCESS, are in-frame only. Not every clone is retained; where verified, under half of the shortfall comes from an unresolved V gene, and the cause of the rest is unknown. The sample data list about 160,000 clones, and 80% to 90% of these were observed just once. The ten largest clones represent 1% to 1.2% of the sample. The sequencing input was peripheral blood. These receptors all stem from a middle-aged man with acute or convalescent COVID-19.

The chain is built from TRBV5-1 and TRBJ1-1; possibly TRBD1 for D (5 bases). CDR3 length: 15 residues. Germline V gives CDR1 SGHRS, CDR2 YFSETQ. V was cut by 0 bases and J by 4 bases, with 13 bases left in between. CDR3 sequence reads: CASSLDGTQGTEAFF. In DNA form, the CDR3 reads TGCGCCAGCAGCTTGGACGGAACTCAGGGCACTGAAGCTTTCTTT.

This chain links TRBV7-9 with TRBJ1-3; D is uncertain. V was shortened by 5 bases and J by 4 bases, with 15 bases between the two germline ends. The CDR3 contains 15 residues. CDR1 SEHNR and CDR2 FQNEAQ come from the germline V gene (reference sequence). This CDR3 reads CASSATGSMGNTIYF. In nucleotides, the CDR3 is TGTGCCAGCAGCGCAACCGGGAGTATGGGAAACACCATATATTTT.

The chain joins TRBV5-4 to TRBJ1-1; TRBD1 aligns across 7 bases. This CDR3 contains 14 residues. V shed 4 bases, J shed 0 bases, and the junction held 3 bases outside the gene matches. Germline CDR1 and CDR2: SGHNT and YYREEE (reference sequence). The CDR3 sequence is CASSAGQLNTEAFF. Here the CDR3 DNA reads TGTGCCAGCAGCGCGGGACAGCTGAACACTGAAGCTTTCTTT. Looking up the rest from reference TRBV5-4 and TRBJ1-1 gives the full variable domain: ETGVTQSPTHLIKTRGQQVTLRCSSQSGHNTVSWYQQALGQGPQFIFQYYREEENGRGNFPPRFSGLQFPNYSSELNVNALELDDSALYLCASSAGQLNTEAFFGQGTRLTVV.

V gene TRBV6-1 combines with J gene TRBJ2-3; no clear D gene. Germline values: CDR1 MNHNS, CDR2 SASEGT. With 0 bases removed from V and 3 bases from J, the gap between germline ends came to 7 bases. CDR3 length: 14 amino acids. In DNA, the CDR3 is TGTGCCAGCAGTGAAGCGCGTATTACAGATACGCAGTATTTT. Protein: CASSEARITDTQYF.

The chain couples TRBV28 to TRBJ1-2; D ambiguous. Deletions cut 10 bases from V and 0 bases from J, with 12 bases between. CDR3 size: 13 residues. The germline V gene encodes CDR1 MDHEN and CDR2 SYDVKM. CDR3 nucleotides: TGTGCCACCAACATATTAACTAACTATGGCTACACCTTC. Its protein product is CATNILTNYGYTF.

The chain has TRBV27 and TRBJ1-6; no reliable D call. Trimming cost V 3 bases and J 9 bases, with 9 bases left between them. Germline V gene lookup returns CDR1 MNHEY and CDR2 SMNVEV (reference sequence). The CDR3 covers 13 residues. The DNA for the CDR3 is TGTGCCAGCAGTTTGAGTGAGCGTTCACCCCTCCACTTT. Protein product: CASSLSERSPLHF.

This chain connects TRBV3-1 (or the pseudogene TRBV3-2) to TRBJ2-7; 7 nucleotides line up with TRBD2. V trimming: 6 bases; J trimming: 0 bases; junction bases outside the gene matches: 5. The CDR3 contains 14 residues. The germline CDR1 and CDR2 sequences are LGHDT and YNNKEL (reference sequence). The CDR3 loop is CASSRGLTSYEQYF. The DNA of the CDR3 is TGTGCCAGCAGTCGGGGACTAACCTCCTACGAGCAGTACTTC.

This chain uses TRBV7-2 with TRBJ1-4; TRBD1 aligns across 9 bases. Germline CDR1 and CDR2: SGHTA and FQGNSA. There are 18 residues in the CDR3. V gave up 0 bases and J gave up 0 bases; unmatched junction bases: 5. The CDR3 region has the DNA TGTGCCAGCAGCTTAGCGCACAGGGGGCGGGCAACTAATGAAAAACTGTTTTTT. Its protein product is CASSLAHRGRATNEKLFF.

In this sample, this clone turned up once. The chain joins TRBV19 to TRBJ1-2, with TRBD1 identical over 7 bases. The J segment lost 0 bases and the V segment lost 5 bases, leaving 12 bases of the junction unmatched. Germline V gene lookup returns CDR1 LNHDA and CDR2 SQIVND (reference sequence). CDR3 length equals 17 residues. The DNA for the CDR3 is TGTGCCAGTAGTCCTTGGACAGGAGACACCGCTAACTATGGCTACACCTTC. Protein: CASSPWTGDTANYGYTF. The full variable domain, with the rest looked up from reference TRBV19 and TRBJ1-2, is DGGITQSPKYLFRKEGQNVTLSCEQNLNHDAMYWYRQDPGQGLRLIYYSQIVNDFQKGDIAEGYSVSREKKESFPLTVTSAQKNPTAFYLCASSPWTGDTANYGYTFGSGTRLTVV.

V usage is TRBV11-2 and J usage is TRBJ1-5; 8 bases are a match to TRBD1. The CDR3 covers 14 residues. Germline-derived CDR1 and CDR2 are SGHAT and FQNNGV. With 5 bases clipped from V and 4 bases from J, the junction kept 4 bases outside the gene matches. CDR3 sequence: CASSLDRANQPQHF. The CDR3 DNA sequence: TGTGCCAGCAGCCTGGACAGGGCGAATCAGCCCCAGCATTTT.

The chain has TRBV7-6 and TRBJ1-3; a possible D gene is TRBD1 (5 bases). CDR1 and CDR2 from the germline V gene are SGHVS and FNYEAQ. CDR3 size: 18 residues. The V and J ends lost 5 bases and 4 bases respectively, with 24 bases between them. CDR3 amino acids: CASSQYPPRGSGGNTIYF. In DNA form, the CDR3 reads TGTGCCAGCAGCCAATACCCACCTAGGGGCTCTGGGGGAAACACCATATATTTT.

The rearrangement uses TRBV7-6 and TRBJ2-3; TRBD2 matches 8 bases. Per germline, CDR1 SGHVS and CDR2 FNYEAQ. The CDR3 has 17 amino acids. V lost 3 bases, J lost 0 bases, and 8 bases stayed unmatched. In nucleotides, the CDR3 is TGTGCCAGCAGCTTTATGGGGCCGGGGGGGAGCACAGATACGCAGTATTTT. Translated, it gives CASSFMGPGGSTDTQYF.

This sequence joins TRBV7-2 and TRBJ2-6, with a weak D call TRBD1 (5 bases). In germline, CDR1 is SGHTA, CDR2 FQGNSA. The CDR3 contains 14 residues. V was cut by 5 bases and J by 1 base, with 6 bases left in between. CDR3 loop: CASSPGSGANVLTF. CDR3 DNA: TGTGCCAGCAGCCCAGGGTCTGGGGCCAACGTCCTGACTTTC.

The chain is built from TRBV7-2 and TRBJ2-5; 12 bases are a match to TRBD2. CDR1 SGHTA and CDR2 FQGNSA come from the germline V gene. The V gene end was trimmed by 3 bases and the J gene end by 7 bases; junction bases not matched to a gene: 9. The CDR3 sequence is 16 residues long. The chain's CDR3 is CASSFSSGGAWLTQYF. The CDR3 bases are TGTGCCAGCAGCTTTTCTAGCGGGGGGGCCTGGTTGACCCAGTACTTC.

V gene TRBV6-5 combines with J gene TRBJ1-2; D possibly corresponds to TRBD1 (5 bases). CDR1 MNHEY and CDR2 SVGAGI come from the germline V gene. The CDR3 runs 15 residues. The V and J ends lost 9 bases and 4 bases respectively, with 21 bases between them. In DNA form, the CDR3 reads TGTGCCAGTTCAGGAGGGAGGATCGGGGCCTATGGCTACACCTTC. Translating it yields CASSGGRIGAYGYTF.

The rearrangement joins TRBV28 to TRBJ1-5; D ambiguous. Per germline, CDR1 MDHEN and CDR2 SYDVKM. V lost 4 bases and J lost 9, with 13 bases in between. The CDR3 sequence is 13 residues long. CDR3 sequence (DNA): TGTGCCAGCAGTTCGACCGACGGCGGGCCCCAGCATTTT. It is translated as CASSSTDGGPQHF. Based on the CDR3 plus reference TRBV28 and TRBJ1-5, the full variable domain is DVKVTQSSRYLVKRTGEKVFLECVQDMDHENMFWYRQDPGLGLRLIYFSYDVKMKEKGDIPEGYSVSREKKERFSLILESASTNQTSMYLCASSSTDGGPQHFGDGTRLSIL.

CDR3 bases: TGTGCCAGCAGCTTAGTCGCGGGGGGATCTAATGAAAAACTGTTTTTT. This translates into CASSLVAGGSNEKLFF. V usage is TRBV11-2 and J usage is TRBJ1-4; D may be TRBD1 (5 bases). Germline V gene lookup returns CDR1 SGHAT and CDR2 FQNNGV. V lost 1 base to trimming and J lost 3 bases, with 12 bases between them. The CDR3 contains 16 residues.

The chain carries TRBV7-2 and TRBJ2-5; 11 bases map to TRBD2. CDR1 and CDR2 (germline): SGHTA, FQGNSA. With 1 base clipped from V and 4 bases from J, the junction kept 5 bases outside the gene matches. CDR3 length: 16 amino acids. CDR3 protein: CASSLGVSGGGETQYF. The CDR3, as DNA: TGTGCCAGCAGCTTAGGGGTTAGCGGGGGGGGAGAGACCCAGTACTTC. Full variable domain (missing parts from reference TRBV7-2 and TRBJ2-5): GAGVSQSPSNKVTEKGKDVELRCDPISGHTALYWYRQSLGQGLEFLIYFQGNSAPDKSGLPSDRFSAERTGGSVSTLTIQRTQQEDSAVYLCASSLGVSGGGETQYFGPGTRLLVL.

CDR3 DNA sequence: TGTGCCAGCAGCTTAATGGCCAGCGGGGGGGGTAGAGATACGCAGTATTTT. Protein sequence: CASSLMASGGGRDTQYF. The gene calls are TRBV7-2 and TRBJ2-3; 10 nucleotides agree with TRBD2. Germline V CDR1 and CDR2: SGHTA, FQGNSA. With 2 bases clipped from V and 5 bases from J, the junction kept 10 bases outside the gene matches. The CDR3 is made up of 17 amino acids.

The V gene is TRBV7-9, the J gene TRBJ1-1; D perhaps matches TRBD1 (6 bases). The CDR3 spans 15 residues. V dropped 5 bases and J dropped 1 base, with 14 bases sitting between them. Per germline, CDR1 SEHNR and CDR2 FQNEAQ (reference sequence). In DNA form, the CDR3 reads TGTGCCAGCAGCCCGCCCGGGACAAAGAACACTGAAGCTTTCTTT. Protein product: CASSPPGTKNTEAFF.

The chain joins TRBV3-1 (or the pseudogene TRBV3-2) to TRBJ1-2, with 8 bases fitting TRBD1. Germline V gene data show CDR1 as LGHDT and CDR2 as YNNKEL (reference sequence). The CDR3 has 15 residues. With 5 bases clipped from V and 5 bases from J, the junction kept 10 bases outside the gene matches. The CDR3 protein is CASSLGDRPLYGYTF. CDR3 coding DNA: TGTGCCAGCAGCTTGGGGGACAGGCCCCTATATGGCTACACCTTC.